This paragraph reports one T cell receptor beta chain. Its antigen is undetermined. CDR3 size: 15 residues. Losses at the gene ends were 1 base for V and 3 bases for J; bases not matched to a gene: 4. The germline V gene has CDR1 LNHNV and CDR2 YYDKDF (reference sequence). This entry belongs to a study of T cell clones after liver transplantation. About the research overall: Tolerance: complete withdrawal held at least one year, liver enzymes staying within twice normal. Study-level points and caveats: A larger donor-reactive than third-party decline suggested partial antigen-specific deletion.

Some clones are missing from TCRdb's copy, which holds only in-frame ones; the method was immunoSEQ multiplex PCR. The sample has approximately 100,000 clones; 80% to 90% are singletons. The rearrangement uses TRBV15 and TRBJ1-1; TRBD1 matches 8 bases. This sequence originates from a human patient who received a liver transplant. The graft donor may have contributed some T cells. The material sequenced was CD4+ T cells from blood, taken about 50 months after liver transplant. CDR3 amino acids: CATSRGGQGYTEAFF. As DNA, the CDR3 is TGTGCCACCAGCAGAGGTGGACAGGGATACACTGAAGCTTTCTTT. Variable domain in full (rest from reference TRBV15 and TRBJ1-1): DAMVIQNPRYQVTQFGKPVTLSCSQTLNHNVMYWYQQKSSQAPKLLFHYYDKDFNNEADTPDNFQSRRPNTSFCFLDIRSPGLGDTAMYLCATSRGGQGYTEAFFGQGTRLTVV.